This is a list of T cell receptor beta chains from one sample in a study of control samples from healthy donors and cancer patients. Sequencing was performed with immunoSEQ multiplex PCR; in TCRdb, only in-frame clones are kept and a portion is missing. The sample comprises around 100,000 clones, 70% to 90% of which are singletons, and around 14% rests with the top ten. The source material was blood. These receptors were collected from a man between 25 and 39 years old in good health. CDR3s include the opening cysteine and the closing phenylalanine or tryptophan. Each record gives: V gene, J gene, CDR3 protein.

v_call: TRBV15; j_call: TRBJ2-7; cdr3_aa: CATSRDSWEATYEQYF
v_call: TRBV7-9; j_call: TRBJ2-2; cdr3_aa: CASTWAGPNTGELFF
v_call: TRBV24-1; j_call: TRBJ2-6; cdr3_aa: CAIGQGASGANVLTF
v_call: TRBV9; j_call: TRBJ1-3; cdr3_aa: CASSGEGSGFGNTIYF
v_call: TRBV20-1; j_call: TRBJ2-1; cdr3_aa: CSASSLLYNEQFF
v_call: TRBV7-2; j_call: TRBJ1-1; cdr3_aa: CASSPTRQGATEAFF
v_call: TRBV2; j_call: TRBJ1-2; cdr3_aa: CASSEAEETLRYTF
v_call: TRBV5-4; j_call: TRBJ2-7; cdr3_aa: CASSLDNYEQYF
v_call: TRBV11-1; j_call: TRBJ2-7; cdr3_aa: CASSLDPGQGFYEQYF
v_call: TRBV19; j_call: TRBJ1-5; cdr3_aa: CASSFKFSGQPQHF
v_call: TRBV29-1; j_call: TRBJ2-1; cdr3_aa: CSVDTIVGHQGEQFF
v_call: TRBV18; j_call: TRBJ2-1; cdr3_aa: CASSPGTGPYNEQFF
v_call: TRBV5-1; j_call: TRBJ2-7; cdr3_aa: CASASGGASYEQYF
v_call: TRBV29-1; j_call: TRBJ2-3; cdr3_aa: CSASGGQYTDTQYF
v_call: TRBV5-1; j_call: TRBJ2-1; cdr3_aa: CASSSLGGKDYTSYNEQFF
v_call: TRBV5-6; j_call: TRBJ2-7; cdr3_aa: CASSQPTSRSSYEQYF
v_call: TRBV4-2; j_call: TRBJ1-5; cdr3_aa: CASSQGQGAGQPQHF
v_call: TRBV7-9; j_call: TRBJ1-2; cdr3_aa: CASSFGTASTGYTF
v_call: TRBV6-5; j_call: TRBJ2-1; cdr3_aa: CASSYPGNEQFF
v_call: TRBV4-2; j_call: TRBJ2-1; cdr3_aa: CASSQGGGKANEQFF
v_call: TRBV3-1/TRBV3-2; j_call: TRBJ2-7; cdr3_aa: CASSQEPRETPFPYEQYF
v_call: TRBV7-8; j_call: TRBJ2-3; cdr3_aa: CASSLALTGVLDTQYF
v_call: TRBV2; j_call: TRBJ1-1; cdr3_aa: CASSVRPWSLF
v_call: TRBV25-1; j_call: TRBJ2-7; cdr3_aa: CASSLAEGGEQYF
v_call: TRBV7-2; j_call: TRBJ2-7; cdr3_aa: CASSLAGSGGIHEQYF
v_call: TRBV18; j_call: TRBJ2-3; cdr3_aa: CASSPAQGAGTDTQYF
v_call: TRBV7-9; j_call: TRBJ2-4; cdr3_aa: CASSAGLGKNIQYF
v_call: TRBV19; j_call: TRBJ2-1; cdr3_aa: CASRIAGGGYNEQFF
v_call: TRBV7-3; j_call: TRBJ2-1; cdr3_aa: CASSLLQHNEQFF
v_call: TRBV7-6; j_call: TRBJ1-1; cdr3_aa: CASSPLGGTEAFF